These T cell receptor beta chains were read from a single sample in a study of blood T cell repertoires in COVID-19. TCRdb keeps only in-frame clones here, not all; method: immunoSEQ multiplex PCR. The data hold about 280,000 clones, with approximately 83% observed a single time. The sequencing sample was made of peripheral blood. The receptors here all came from a human donor in a cohort sampled during active COVID-19. Each CDR3 is given with its conserved first and last residue. A D gene is named only where the DNA matches it firmly. Expanded clones are given a class, and other clones once, few, many or no size at all.

j_gene: TRBJ1-1; d_gene: TRBD1; v_gene: TRBV18; abundance: -; CDR3aa: CASSPRGQSTEAFF; CDR3nt: TGTGCCAGCTCACCCAGGGGACAGAGCACTGAAGCTTTCTTT
j_gene: TRBJ2-1; d_gene: TRBD2; v_gene: TRBV9; abundance: -; CDR3aa: CASSVEGGASSGFYNEQFF; CDR3nt: TGTGCCAGCAGCGTAGAGGGAGGAGCTTCTAGCGGCTTCTACAATGAGCAGTTCTTC
j_gene: TRBJ1-2; d_gene: TRBD1; v_gene: TRBV15; abundance: -; CDR3aa: CATSPGTGKGYTF; CDR3nt: TGTGCCACCAGCCCCGGGACAGGGAAAGGCTACACCTTC
j_gene: TRBJ1-2; d_gene: -; v_gene: TRBV20-1; abundance: -; CDR3aa: CSASQTGHYGYTF; CDR3nt: TGCAGTGCTAGTCAAACAGGGCACTATGGCTACACCTTC
j_gene: TRBJ2-1; d_gene: -; v_gene: TRBV5-4; abundance: -; CDR3aa: CASSLASRNEQFF; CDR3nt: TGTGCCAGCAGCTTGGCCTCGAGGAATGAGCAGTTCTTC
j_gene: TRBJ2-1; d_gene: -; v_gene: TRBV15; abundance: -; CDR3aa: CATSVSSSYNEQFF; CDR3nt: TGTGCCACCAGCGTATCCAGCTCCTACAATGAGCAGTTCTTC
j_gene: TRBJ1-5; d_gene: -; v_gene: TRBV4-1; abundance: -; CDR3aa: CASSQATGTYSNQPQHF; CDR3nt: TGCGCCAGCAGCCAAGCCACAGGAACTTATAGCAATCAGCCCCAGCATTTT
j_gene: TRBJ1-2; d_gene: TRBD1; v_gene: TRBV27; abundance: -; CDR3aa: CASSFRTGGSGYTF; CDR3nt: TGTGCCAGCAGTTTTCGGACAGGGGGCTCTGGCTACACCTTC
j_gene: TRBJ1-2; d_gene: TRBD1; v_gene: TRBV28; abundance: -; CDR3aa: CASSLLSATGGYGYTF; CDR3nt: TGTGCCAGCAGTTTGTTAAGTGCGACAGGGGGCTATGGCTACACCTTC
j_gene: TRBJ2-1; d_gene: -; v_gene: TRBV4-2; abundance: once; CDR3aa: CASSQEGRYNEQFF; CDR3nt: TGTGCCAGCAGCCAAGAGGGGAGGTACAATGAGCAGTTCTTC
j_gene: TRBJ2-2; d_gene: -; v_gene: TRBV5-4; abundance: -; CDR3aa: CASSLHLWRASAGELFF; CDR3nt: TGTGCCAGCAGCTTGCATCTCTGGCGGGCCTCCGCCGGGGAGCTGTTTTTT
j_gene: TRBJ1-5; d_gene: TRBD1; v_gene: TRBV24-1; abundance: -; CDR3aa: CATSESGTGKGQPQHF; CDR3nt: TGTGCCACCAGTGAATCCGGGACAGGGAAGGGCCAGCCCCAGCATTTT
j_gene: TRBJ1-3; d_gene: -; v_gene: TRBV4-1; abundance: -; CDR3aa: CASSQDQGASGNTIYF; CDR3nt: TGCGCCAGCAGCCAAGATCAGGGCGCCTCTGGAAACACCATATATTTT
j_gene: TRBJ2-1; d_gene: TRBD1; v_gene: TRBV2; abundance: -; CDR3aa: CASRDRQGTPNEQFF; CDR3nt: TGTGCCAGCAGGGACAGACAGGGTACCCCAAATGAGCAGTTCTTC
j_gene: TRBJ1-1; d_gene: -; v_gene: TRBV6-2/TRBV6-3; abundance: -; CDR3aa: CASSLGSPVTAFF; CDR3nt: TGTGCCAGCAGTTTGGGCTCACCGGTAACGGCTTTCTTT
j_gene: TRBJ2-5; d_gene: -; v_gene: TRBV5-1; abundance: -; CDR3aa: CASREEGETQYF; CDR3nt: TGCGCCAGCAGGGAGGAGGGAGAGACCCAGTACTTC
j_gene: TRBJ1-1; d_gene: -; v_gene: TRBV4-3; abundance: -; CDR3aa: CASSQDLVTGAEAFF; CDR3nt: TGCGCCAGCAGCCAAGATCTTGTAACGGGGGCTGAAGCTTTCTTT
j_gene: TRBJ1-2; d_gene: -; v_gene: TRBV5-5; abundance: -; CDR3aa: CASSLAGGEGYTF; CDR3nt: TGTGCCAGCAGCTTGGCGGGGGGGGAAGGCTACACCTTC
j_gene: TRBJ2-5; d_gene: TRBD1; v_gene: TRBV2; abundance: -; CDR3aa: CASSGQGRGETQYF; CDR3nt: TGTGCCAGCAGTGGACAGGGAAGGGGAGAGACCCAGTACTTC
j_gene: TRBJ1-1; d_gene: -; v_gene: TRBV5-1; abundance: once; CDR3aa: CASSLGPGATEAFF; CDR3nt: TGCGCCAGCAGCTTGGGACCAGGGGCTACTGAAGCTTTCTTT
j_gene: TRBJ2-1; d_gene: -; v_gene: TRBV5-6; abundance: -; CDR3aa: CASSIPGFEQFF; CDR3nt: TGTGCCAGCAGCATTCCAGGGTTTGAGCAGTTCTTC
j_gene: TRBJ1-5; d_gene: TRBD1; v_gene: TRBV19; abundance: -; CDR3aa: CASTTTGDVLPQHF; CDR3nt: TGTGCCAGTACTACGACAGGGGACGTGCTGCCCCAGCATTTT
j_gene: TRBJ2-6; d_gene: -; v_gene: TRBV6-5; abundance: -; CDR3aa: CASSFAGQSGANVLTF; CDR3nt: TGTGCCAGCAGTTTCGCCGGACAGTCTGGGGCCAACGTCCTGACTTTC
j_gene: TRBJ2-1; d_gene: -; v_gene: TRBV28; abundance: -; CDR3aa: CASKTRRGGSYNEQFF; CDR3nt: TGTGCCAGCAAAACCAGACGGGGTGGATCCTACAATGAGCAGTTCTTC
j_gene: TRBJ2-2; d_gene: TRBD2; v_gene: TRBV5-1; abundance: -; CDR3aa: CASSLGLGTIAGELFF; CDR3nt: TGCGCCAGCAGCTTGGGACTCGGGACTATAGCCGGGGAGCTGTTTTTT
j_gene: TRBJ1-6; d_gene: -; v_gene: TRBV9; abundance: -; CDR3aa: CASSVESTLNSPLHF; CDR3nt: TGTGCCAGCAGCGTAGAGAGCACTCTAAATTCACCCCTCCACTTT
j_gene: TRBJ2-2; d_gene: -; v_gene: TRBV27; abundance: -; CDR3aa: CASSLYDSFTGELFF; CDR3nt: TGTGCCAGCAGTTTATACGACAGCTTCACCGGGGAGCTGTTTTTT
j_gene: TRBJ2-1; d_gene: -; v_gene: TRBV5-4; abundance: -; CDR3aa: CASGTSPSDNEQFF; CDR3nt: TGTGCCAGCGGTACTAGCCCTAGCGACAATGAGCAGTTCTTC
j_gene: TRBJ1-2; d_gene: -; v_gene: TRBV6-5; abundance: -; CDR3aa: CASSSTRYYGYTF; CDR3nt: TGTGCCAGCAGTTCAACTCGGTACTATGGCTACACCTTC
j_gene: TRBJ1-4; d_gene: -; v_gene: TRBV7-2; abundance: -; CDR3aa: CASSSRISGWEKLFF; CDR3nt: TGTGCCAGCAGCTCCCGGATCTCAGGGTGGGAAAAACTGTTTTTT
j_gene: TRBJ1-5; d_gene: -; v_gene: TRBV28; abundance: -; CDR3aa: CASSLSSQPQHF; CDR3nt: TGTGCCAGCAGTTTGTCTAGTCAGCCCCAGCATTTT
j_gene: TRBJ2-1; d_gene: TRBD2; v_gene: TRBV7-9; abundance: -; CDR3aa: CASSPTREGPYNEQFF; CDR3nt: TGTGCCAGCAGCCCCACGCGGGAGGGCCCGTACAATGAGCAGTTCTTC
j_gene: TRBJ2-7; d_gene: TRBD1; v_gene: TRBV27; abundance: -; CDR3aa: CASSLNGQGIWYEQYF; CDR3nt: TGTGCCAGCAGTTTAAATGGACAGGGGATATGGTACGAGCAGTACTTC
j_gene: TRBJ2-3; d_gene: -; v_gene: TRBV5-1; abundance: -; CDR3aa: CASSLYIGLAATDTQYF; CDR3nt: TGCGCCAGCAGCTTGTATATTGGGCTAGCAGCCACAGATACGCAGTATTTT
j_gene: TRBJ1-4; d_gene: TRBD1; v_gene: TRBV6-5; abundance: once; CDR3aa: CASRDTGGANEKLFF; CDR3nt: TGTGCCAGCAGGGATACAGGGGGCGCGAATGAAAAACTGTTTTTT
j_gene: TRBJ2-7; d_gene: TRBD1; v_gene: TRBV27; abundance: -; CDR3aa: CASSRTGTGSYEQYF; CDR3nt: TGTGCCAGCAGTAGGACCGGGACAGGGTCCTACGAGCAGTACTTC
j_gene: TRBJ1-2; d_gene: -; v_gene: TRBV3-1/TRBV3-2; abundance: -; CDR3aa: CASSQTPRGGVSYGYTF; CDR3nt: TGTGCCAGCAGCCAAACCCCCCGGGGGGGCGTAAGCTATGGCTACACCTTC
j_gene: TRBJ1-1; d_gene: -; v_gene: TRBV27; abundance: -; CDR3aa: CASSRYMNTEAFF; CDR3nt: TGTGCCAGCAGTCGTTACATGAACACTGAAGCTTTCTTT
j_gene: TRBJ2-3; d_gene: TRBD2; v_gene: TRBV2; abundance: few; CDR3aa: CASSLSGGSTDTQYF; CDR3nt: TGTGCCAGCTCATTATCGGGAGGGAGCACAGATACGCAGTATTTT
j_gene: TRBJ2-3; d_gene: TRBD2; v_gene: TRBV2; abundance: few; CDR3aa: CASEAGGPRDTQYF; CDR3nt: TGTGCCAGCGAAGCGGGAGGGCCGAGAGATACGCAGTATTTT
j_gene: TRBJ2-1; d_gene: -; v_gene: TRBV3-1/TRBV3-2; abundance: few; CDR3aa: CASSRGRLAWGEQFF; CDR3nt: TGTGCCAGCAGCCGAGGGCGGCTAGCCTGGGGTGAGCAGTTCTTC
j_gene: TRBJ1-3; d_gene: TRBD1; v_gene: TRBV2; abundance: few; CDR3aa: CASGQGSNTIYF; CDR3nt: TGTGCCAGTGGACAGGGATCTAACACCATATATTTT
j_gene: TRBJ2-7; d_gene: -; v_gene: TRBV3-1/TRBV3-2; abundance: -; CDR3aa: CASSQSAGAREQYF; CDR3nt: TGTGCCAGCAGCCAATCTGCGGGGGCGCGGGAGCAGTACTTC
j_gene: TRBJ2-1; d_gene: TRBD2; v_gene: TRBV3-1/TRBV3-2; abundance: -; CDR3aa: CASSQVGTSGINEQFF; CDR3nt: TGTGCCAGCAGCCAAGTTGGGACTAGCGGGATAAATGAGCAGTTCTTC
j_gene: TRBJ2-5; d_gene: -; v_gene: TRBV6-6; abundance: -; CDR3aa: CASTAKWAQETQYF; CDR3nt: TGTGCCAGCACGGCTAAATGGGCCCAAGAGACCCAGTACTTC
j_gene: TRBJ1-2; d_gene: -; v_gene: TRBV20-1; abundance: -; CDR3aa: CSASFGGRNYGYTF; CDR3nt: TGCAGTGCTAGTTTCGGGGGGAGGAACTATGGCTACACCTTC
j_gene: TRBJ2-7; d_gene: TRBD2; v_gene: TRBV6-5; abundance: -; CDR3aa: CASWEGTAYEQYF; CDR3nt: TGTGCCAGTTGGGAGGGGACCGCCTACGAGCAGTACTTC
j_gene: TRBJ1-1; d_gene: -; v_gene: TRBV7-2; abundance: -; CDR3aa: CASTGRGNTEAFF; CDR3nt: TGTGCCAGCACCGGCAGGGGGAACACTGAAGCTTTCTTT
j_gene: TRBJ1-1; d_gene: -; v_gene: TRBV27; abundance: -; CDR3aa: CASSLTRYTEAFF; CDR3nt: TGTGCCAGCAGTTTAACTCGGTACACTGAAGCTTTCTTT
j_gene: TRBJ2-7; d_gene: -; v_gene: TRBV28; abundance: -; CDR3aa: CASSRGYEQYF; CDR3nt: TGTGCCAGCTCCCGCGGGTACGAGCAGTACTTC
j_gene: TRBJ2-7; d_gene: TRBD2; v_gene: TRBV5-1; abundance: -; CDR3aa: CASSPEGTSGAYEQYF; CDR3nt: TGCGCCAGCAGCCCCGAAGGGACTAGCGGGGCCTACGAGCAGTACTTC
j_gene: TRBJ1-1; d_gene: TRBD1; v_gene: TRBV7-3; abundance: -; CDR3aa: CASSLQGGDTEAFF; CDR3nt: TGTGCCAGCAGCTTACAGGGGGGCGACACTGAAGCTTTCTTT
j_gene: TRBJ2-3; d_gene: -; v_gene: TRBV18; abundance: -; CDR3aa: CASSPIRESTDTQYF; CDR3nt: TGTGCCAGCTCACCCATCCGGGAGAGCACAGATACGCAGTATTTT
j_gene: TRBJ1-2; d_gene: -; v_gene: TRBV6-5; abundance: -; CDR3aa: CASSYSNQGYYTF; CDR3nt: TGTGCCAGCAGTTACTCGAATCAGGGATACTACACCTTC